These 9 T cell receptor beta chains were sequenced from one sample in a study of beta chain features in type 1 diabetes. The entirety of the isolated RNA underwent reverse transcription, so expressed TCRB transcripts were sequenced. The data were produced by immunoSEQ multiplex PCR, yet TCRdb's version contains in-frame clones alone and is incomplete. Among 150,000 to 180,000 clones listed, about 9.3% were seen once. The study, taken as a whole, reports: Shorter TCRB CDR3s, moderately but significantly so, were found in Type 1 diabetes patients in all four CD4+ subsets.

Antigens for these TCRs are unknown. Input material: central memory CD4+ T cells from blood. The receptor source for this set is a man younger than 40 with type 1 diabetes.

The chain links TRBV2 to TRBJ2-7, with D unclear. Germline V gene data show CDR1 as SNHLY and CDR2 as FYNNEI. V lost 5 bases, J lost 3 bases, and 8 bases lay in between. CDR3 length equals 12 residues. The CDR3 here is CASSKQSYEQYF. The DNA of the CDR3 is TGTGCCAGCAGTAAACAGAGCTACGAGCAGTACTTC. The full variable domain, rest sourced from reference TRBV2 and TRBJ2-7, is EPEVTQTPSHQVTQMGQEVILRCVPISNHLYFYWYRQILGQKVEFLVSFYNNEISEKSEIFDDQFSVERPDGSNFTLKIRSTKLEDSAMYFCASSKQSYEQYFGPGTRLTVT.

This rearrangement joins TRBV13 to TRBJ2-3; the D gene is possibly TRBD2 (5 bases). CDR3 size: 14 residues. The V end was cut by 9 bases, the J end by 0 bases, with 13 bases between. Per germline, CDR1 PRHDT and CDR2 FYEKMQ (reference sequence). The chain's CDR3 is CARPGRASTDTQYF. The CDR3 nucleotides are TGTGCCAGACCGGGGAGAGCTAGCACAGATACGCAGTATTTT.

The chain couples TRBV9 to TRBJ2-3; 9 bases agree with TRBD2. Germline values: CDR1 SGDLS, CDR2 YYNGEE. The CDR3 extends over 16 amino acids. Germline trimming cut 3 bases from V and 6 bases from J; bases unmatched to any gene: 11. DNA of the CDR3: TGTGCCAGCAGCGCCATTCGGCGGGAGGGCCGGGATACGCAGTATTTT. It encodes CASSAIRREGRDTQYF.

The chain links TRBV28 to TRBJ2-7; TRBD1 aligns across 8 bases. The CDR3 is made up of 14 amino acids. The germline V gene has CDR1 MDHEN and CDR2 SYDVKM. The J segment lost 3 bases and the V segment lost 4 bases, leaving 5 bases of the junction unmatched. CDR3 protein: CASSSGTGVYEQYF. The CDR3 region has the DNA TGTGCCAGCAGTTCCGGGACAGGAGTCTACGAGCAGTACTTC.

The DNA of the CDR3 is TGCGCCAGTATGGTGGGTGACAGGGCCTATGGCTACACCTTC. Its protein product is CASMVGDRAYGYTF. The V call is TRBV5-1, the J call TRBJ1-2, with 7 bases aligning to TRBD1. V lost 8 bases, J lost 4 bases, and 11 bases stayed unmatched. The V gene's germline CDR1 is SGHRS and CDR2 YFSETQ. The CDR3 is made up of 14 amino acids.

This clone was seen a handful of times. The chain recombines TRBV28 with TRBJ2-2, with 8 bases aligning to TRBD1. The CDR3 runs to 15 residues. Germline V gene lookup returns CDR1 MDHEN and CDR2 SYDVKM. V lost 5 bases and J lost 3; bases outside the gene matches: 5. The CDR3 sequence: CASSRWDRYTGELFF. The CDR3 DNA is TGTGCCAGCAGTCGATGGGACAGGTACACCGGGGAGCTGTTTTTT.

This rearrangement joins TRBV7-8 to TRBJ2-5; D is perhaps TRBD2 (5 bases). V dropped 5 bases and J dropped 5 bases, with 9 bases sitting between them. CDR1 and CDR2 from the germline V gene are SGHVS and FQNEAQ. The CDR3 loop spans 12 amino acids. The CDR3 protein is CASSRDLETQYF. In DNA, the CDR3 is TGTGCCAGCAGCCGGGATTTGGAGACCCAGTACTTC.

The rearrangement uses TRBV7-9 and TRBJ2-7; the D gene is possibly TRBD2 (5 bases). Trimming removed 4 bases at V and 6 bases at J, with 16 bases between. The CDR3 covers 14 residues. Germline values: CDR1 SEHNR, CDR2 FQNEAQ (reference sequence). This CDR3 reads CASSSSGPATEQYF. The CDR3 DNA follows: TGTGCCAGCAGCTCCAGCGGACCCGCGACCGAGCAGTACTTC.

V and J are TRBV28 and TRBJ2-5; 7 nucleotides match TRBD1. The germline V gene has CDR1 MDHEN and CDR2 SYDVKM. The CDR3 runs 14 residues. V lost 5 bases, J lost 7 bases, and 10 bases stayed unmatched. The CDR3 nucleotides are TGTGCCAGCAGTAGGGGACAGCCAGCAGCGACCCAGTACTTC. Protein sequence: CASSRGQPAATQYF.